Reported below is one T cell receptor beta chain. Its antigen is not known. This sample stems from a study of cytomegalovirus exposure and HLA in healthy donors. The study, taken as a whole, reports: When the data were analyzed later, several of the most significant clusters appeared to be linked to common viral pathogens.

Amplification used 60 Vbeta primers and 13 Jbeta primers. TCRdb's table, derived via immunoSEQ multiplex PCR, lists solely in-frame clones and lacks some. The sample shows around 300,000 clones, more than 55% of them seen only once. The sequencing input was PBMCs. The source is a female donor in good health and CMV-seronegative.

The CDR3, as DNA: TGCGCCAGCAGCTTGGCCAGGCTACGGGACAGGGGTAACGAGCAGTACTTC. As protein: CASSLARLRDRGNEQYF. The V gene is TRBV5-1, the J gene TRBJ2-7; 10 bases align to TRBD1. Per the germline V gene, CDR1 is SGHRS and CDR2 is YFSETQ. The CDR3 has 17 residues. V lost 0 bases and J lost 5; bases outside the gene matches: 11.